Shown below are 27 T cell receptor beta chains from a single sample sequenced in a study of CD8 T cells in Susac syndrome. Reverse transcription of roughly 0.45 to 1 ug RNA was performed with random hexamers. TCRdb analysed the immunoSEQ multiplex PCR reads with MiXCR anew, one entry per CDR3 protein. The table has about 240,000 distinct CDR3 sequences, 95% to 97% seen once. The specimen was CD4+ T cells from PBMCs. Every receptor here comes from a human donor with Susac syndrome.

The chain employs TRBV7-2 and TRBJ2-4, with a possible D match to TRBD1 (6 bases). V was pared by 5 bases and J by 9 bases, with 14 bases between. Germline V gene sequence: CDR1 SGHTA, CDR2 FQGNSA. CDR3 length: 13 residues. This CDR3 reads CASSPKLGGIQYF. For the CDR3, the DNA is TGTGCCAGCAGCCCCAAACTAGGGGGCATTCAGTACTTC.

The V gene is TRBV4-1, the J gene TRBJ2-5; 9 bases match TRBD1. The CDR3 runs 15 residues. Germline V gene sequence: CDR1 MGHRA, CDR2 YSYEKL. Trimming at V came to 3 bases and at J to 1 base, leaving 3 bases not matched to a gene. The CDR3 DNA follows: TGCGCCAGCAGCCAGGGGACAGGGTTCCAAGAGACCCAGTACTTC. As protein: CASSQGTGFQETQYF.

The V gene is TRBV7-8, the J gene TRBJ2-2; a possible D gene is TRBD2 (5 bases). V dropped 1 base and J dropped 4 bases, with 16 bases sitting between them. Germline CDR1 SGHVS, CDR2 FQNEAQ. There are 17 residues in the CDR3. For the CDR3, the DNA is TGTGCCAGCAGCTTAGTTTGCAGCGGTGGTCCCACCGGGGAGCTGTTTTTT. Amino acid sequence: CASSLVCSGGPTGELFF.

The chain links TRBV30 to TRBJ1-5; D may be TRBD1 (5 bases). The V gene's germline CDR1 is GTSNPN and CDR2 SVGIG (reference sequence). The CDR3 length is 14 residues. Trimming shortened V by 4 bases and J by 4 bases, and 14 bases separated the two germline ends. DNA for the CDR3: TGTGCCTGGACTCGTACGGGGGGAAATCAGCCCCAGCATTTT. It codes for CAWTRTGGNQPQHF. Combining the CDR3 with reference TRBV30 and TRBJ1-5 gives the whole variable domain SQTIHQWPATLVQPVGSPLSLECTVEGTSNPNLYWYRQAAGRGLQLLFYSVGIGQISSEVPQNLSASRPQDRQFILSSKKLLLSDSGFYLCAWTRTGGNQPQHFGDGTRLSIL.

This clonotype was counted between two and nine times. This chain joins TRBV20-1 and TRBJ1-2; D ambiguous. Trimming removed 1 base at V and 4 bases at J, with 4 bases between. The germline gives CDR1 DFQATT, CDR2 SNEGSKA (reference sequence). This CDR3 comprises 11 residues. The CDR3 nucleotides read TGCAGTGCTAGAGTGGGCTATGGCTACACCTTC. It yields the protein CSARVGYGYTF.

The chain is built from TRBV19 and TRBJ2-1; unclear D gene. Trimming shortened V by 0 bases and J by 8 bases, and 20 bases separated the two germline ends. CDR3 length: 17 amino acids. Germline CDR1 LNHDA, CDR2 SQIVND (reference sequence). CDR3 protein: CASSIDRRRRDRDEQFF. The CDR3 DNA reads as TGTGCCAGTAGTATAGATCGCCGGAGACGAGACCGGGATGAGCAGTTCTTC.

V gene TRBV5-1 combines with J gene TRBJ1-2; D remains unclear. Germline CDR1 and CDR2: SGHRS and YFSETQ. This CDR3 comprises 15 residues. The V end lost 5 bases, the J end lost 4 bases, and 18 bases lay between the germline ends. CDR3 in DNA: TGCGCCAGCAGTAATAAGACCGGGAACACCTATGGCTACACCTTC. Protein sequence: CASSNKTGNTYGYTF.

Comment on this clonotype: One end of the junction does not line up with germline, which may come from a read error. This chain connects TRBV30 to TRBJ2-7; D is perhaps TRBD2 (6 bases). There are 13 residues in the CDR3. From germline, CDR1 is GTSNPN and CDR2 SVGIG (reference sequence). The CDR3 bases are TGTGCCGGGAGGACGGCCTCCCCCTACGAGCAGTACTTC. It is translated as CAGRTASPYEQYF.

This chain joins TRBV29-1 and TRBJ2-1; D is uncertain. The V end was cut by 5 bases, the J end by 4 bases, with 9 bases between. The CDR3 totals 12 residues. Germline V gene lookup returns CDR1 SQVTM and CDR2 ANQGSEA. The CDR3 nucleotides read TGCAGCGTTAAAATCGATTACAATGAGCAGTTCTTC. It specifies CSVKIDYNEQFF.

The rearrangement links TRBV9 to TRBJ1-5; weak D call: TRBD1 (6 bases). CDR1 SGDLS and CDR2 YYNGEE come from the germline V gene. The length of the CDR3 is 14 residues. The V end lost 0 bases, the J end lost 6 bases, and 10 bases lay between the germline ends. As DNA, the CDR3 is TGTGCCAGCAGCGTAGCACAGGGAGGTCAGCCCCAGCATTTT. This encodes CASSVAQGGQPQHF.

The chain is built from TRBV12-3 or TRBV12-4 and TRBJ2-4; D remains ambiguous. V lost 5 bases, J lost 0 bases, and 14 bases lay in between. The CDR3 spans 16 residues. The CDR3 DNA reads TGTGCCAGCAGTACCAAGACATCTATAGCCAAAAACATTCAGTACTTC. Translation: CASSTKTSIAKNIQYF.

The chain links TRBV20-1 to TRBJ1-2; unclear D gene. This CDR3 comprises 13 residues. CDR1 is DFQATT, CDR2 SNEGSKA, per germline (reference sequence). V lost 6 bases to trimming and J lost 1 base, with 12 bases between them. CDR3 sequence reads: CSAPGGSNYGYTF. CDR3 bases: TGCAGTGCCCCGGGAGGGAGTAACTATGGCTACACCTTC.

The genes are TRBV5-1 and TRBJ1-2, with TRBD1 as a possible D gene (6 bases). Germline CDR1 SGHRS, CDR2 YFSETQ. The CDR3 runs 15 residues. The ends were cut back, 0 bases at V and 7 bases at J, with 16 bases in the middle. For the CDR3, the DNA is TGCGCCAGCAGCTTGGCGCAGGGGCCACCTGGTGGCTACACCTTC. It encodes CASSLAQGPPGGYTF.

This clonotype was detected only once. V and J are TRBV4-1 and TRBJ2-3, with D hard to call. From germline, CDR1 is MGHRA and CDR2 YSYEKL. Trimming left V 2 bases short and J 4 bases short, with 7 bases between. CDR3 length equals 13 residues. In DNA form, the CDR3 reads TGCGCCAGCAGCCAACCCGGAGCAGATACGCAGTATTTT. As protein: CASSQPGADTQYF.

The CDR3 DNA follows: TGCAGCGGGAAATATGGGACTAGCCCCGGGGAGCTGTTTTTT. Translation: CSGKYGTSPGELFF. The chain joins TRBV29-1 to TRBJ2-2, with TRBD2 matching over 9 bases. The germline V gene encodes CDR1 SQVTM and CDR2 ANQGSEA. This CDR3 has 14 amino acids. The V gene end was trimmed by 7 bases and the J gene end by 6 bases; junction bases not matched to a gene: 9.

The chain is built from TRBV14 and TRBJ2-3; 7 nucleotides line up with TRBD1. CDR1 and CDR2 (germline): SGHDN, FVKESK. CDR3 length: 18 residues. After removal of 4 bases from V and 4 bases from J, the junction contained 17 bases not matched to a gene. The CDR3 sequence: CASSPLTGKQSGADTQYF. As DNA, the CDR3 is TGTGCCAGCAGCCCCCTGACAGGGAAGCAGAGTGGGGCAGATACGCAGTATTTT.

This chain uses TRBV7-2 with TRBJ2-7, with D possibly being TRBD2 (5 bases). Deletions cut 3 bases from V and 3 bases from J, with 12 bases between. The germline V gene has CDR1 SGHTA and CDR2 FQGNSA. The CDR3 runs 14 residues. The CDR3 nucleotides are TGTGCCAGCAGCTTCGGCCAGCGGTTCTACGAGCAGTACTTC. Residues: CASSFGQRFYEQYF.

V and J are TRBV4-1 and TRBJ2-5; either TRBD1 or TRBD2 may supply D (5 bases each). The germline gives CDR1 MGHRA, CDR2 YSYEKL. This CDR3 region has 15 residues. The V end was cut by 1 base, the J end by 4 bases, with 13 bases between. This CDR3 is CASSQGFGAGETQYF. The DNA for the CDR3 is TGCGCCAGCAGCCAAGGGTTCGGGGCGGGAGAGACCCAGTACTTC.

The chain uses TRBV29-1 and TRBJ2-2; D is unclear. Germline V gene lookup returns CDR1 SQVTM and CDR2 ANQGSEA. The CDR3 is 14 residues long. The germline V and J ends were trimmed by 6 bases and 3 bases, with 14 bases remaining between them. In nucleotides, the CDR3 is TGCAGCGTCGCCAGGCCAGATCACACCGGGGAGCTGTTTTTT. This gives the protein CSVARPDHTGELFF.

J is TRBJ2-7 and V is TRBV20-1; no clear D gene. CDR3 length: 15 amino acids. Trimming stripped 3 bases from V and 4 bases from J, with 19 bases between. Germline-derived CDR1 and CDR2 are DFQATT and SNEGSKA (reference sequence). CDR3 loop: CSASNPVAYEYEQYF. As DNA, the CDR3 is TGCAGTGCTAGCAATCCCGTGGCGTACGAGTACGAGCAGTACTTC.

The J gene is TRBJ1-1, the V gene TRBV7-3, with 7 bases lining up with TRBD1. V dropped 3 bases and J dropped 4; count of bases not matched to a gene: 8. CDR3 length: 15 residues. Germline values: CDR1 SGHTA, CDR2 FQGTGA. CDR3 sequence: CASSLGGGILTEAFF. As DNA, the CDR3 is TGTGCCAGCAGCTTGGGAGGGGGCATTCTCACTGAAGCTTTCTTT.

The chain is built from TRBV5-1 and TRBJ1-1, with 8 bases that match TRBD1. The CDR3 totals 15 residues. From germline, CDR1 is SGHRS and CDR2 YFSETQ. The junction had 7 bases not matched to a gene; V was cut back by 2 bases and J by 4 bases. This chain's CDR3 is CASSFSTGAGTEAFF. The CDR3 bases are TGCGCCAGCAGCTTTTCGACAGGGGCAGGCACTGAAGCTTTCTTT.

J is TRBJ2-7 and V is TRBV14; D is perhaps TRBD1 (5 bases). CDR3 length equals 14 residues. CDR1 is SGHDN and CDR2 is FVKESK in the germline V gene. With 3 bases removed from V and 3 bases from J, the gap between germline ends came to 12 bases. The CDR3 sequence is CASSQGRGIYEQYF. CDR3 nucleotide sequence: TGTGCCAGCAGCCAGGGGCGAGGAATCTACGAGCAGTACTTC.

This rearrangement joins TRBV10-3 to TRBJ2-1; 8 bases agree with TRBD1. V trimming: 6 bases; J trimming: 7 bases; junction bases outside the gene matches: 11. Germline V gene lookup returns CDR1 ENHRY and CDR2 SYGVKD. CDR3 length equals 15 residues. The CDR3 DNA reads TGTGCCATCAGGACTACAGGGGGAGTCATAAATGAGCAGTTCTTC. It translates to CAIRTTGGVINEQFF.

The gene calls are TRBV9 and TRBJ2-6, with D perhaps assigned TRBD1 or TRBD2 (5 bases each). The germline CDR1 and CDR2 sequences are SGDLS and YYNGEE. V lost 3 bases to trimming and J lost 3 bases, with 22 bases between them. The CDR3 consists of 19 residues. CDR3 region: CASSARGTALLDGANVLTF. For the CDR3, the DNA is TGTGCCAGCAGCGCCAGAGGGACGGCGCTCTTGGATGGGGCCAACGTCCTGACTTTC. Complete variable domain (other parts from reference TRBV9 and TRBJ2-6): DSGVTQTPKHLITATGQRVTLRCSPRSGDLSVYWYQQSLDQGLQFLIQYYNGEERAKGNILERFSAQQFPDLHSELNLSSLELGDSALYFCASSARGTALLDGANVLTFGAGSRLTVL.

The genes are TRBV7-2 and TRBJ2-1; 9 bases are a match to TRBD2. Germline V gene sequence: CDR1 SGHTA, CDR2 FQGNSA. CDR3 size: 14 residues. Trimming took 2 bases from V and 9 from J; bases not matched to a gene: 5. CDR3 DNA: TGTGCCAGCAGCTTACCAGCGGGAGGTCCTGAGCAGTTCTTC. Translating it yields CASSLPAGGPEQFF.

This chain joins TRBV6-6 and TRBJ2-5; D gene ambiguous. There are 12 residues in the CDR3. Germline V gives CDR1 MNHNY, CDR2 SVGAGI (reference sequence). V gave up 6 bases and J gave up 3 bases, with 8 bases separating them. The CDR3 nucleotides read TGTGCCAGCAGCCCTACTAAAGAGACCCAGTACTTC. Protein sequence: CASSPTKETQYF.